This T cell receptor beta chain emerged from a study of T cells in tumors after PD-1 blockade. Overall study: Either cemiplimab 350 mg every 2 weeks or pembrolizumab 200 mg every 3 weeks was given. Daily vismodegib 150 mg continued in a subset of anti-PD-1-treated patients. Findings and caveats of the study: Blood contained 35% to 50% of the tumor's TCR clonotypes.

A single count supports this clone. Its antigen remains unknown. The method was immunoSEQ multiplex PCR; TCRdb's version includes in-frame clones alone and lacks a portion of them. The sample lists just under 65,000 clones; around 67% were seen once. Trimming left V 4 bases short and J 4 bases short, with 11 bases between. CDR3 length: 14 amino acids. Germline V gene data show CDR1 as MNHEY and CDR2 as SVGAGI. The V call is TRBV6-5, the J call TRBJ2-1; D call uncertain. Sample: PBMCs, taken after anti-PD-1 treatment. The clonotype comes from a human donor with basal cell carcinoma. CDR3 coding DNA: TGTGCCAGCAGTTCTCCCTCTACATACAATGAGCAGTTCTTC. It specifies CASSSPSTYNEQFF.